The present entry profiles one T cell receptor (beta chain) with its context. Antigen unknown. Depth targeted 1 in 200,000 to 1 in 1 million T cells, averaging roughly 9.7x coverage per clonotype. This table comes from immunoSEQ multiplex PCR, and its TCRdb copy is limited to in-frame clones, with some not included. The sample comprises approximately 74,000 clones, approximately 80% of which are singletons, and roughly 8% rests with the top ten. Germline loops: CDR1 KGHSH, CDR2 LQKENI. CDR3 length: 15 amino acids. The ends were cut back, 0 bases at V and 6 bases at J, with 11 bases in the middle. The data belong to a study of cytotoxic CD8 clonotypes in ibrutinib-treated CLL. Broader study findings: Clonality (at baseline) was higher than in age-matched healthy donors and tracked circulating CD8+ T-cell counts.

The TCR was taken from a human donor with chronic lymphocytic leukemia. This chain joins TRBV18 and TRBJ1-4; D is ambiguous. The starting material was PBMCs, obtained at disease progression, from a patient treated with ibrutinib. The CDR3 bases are TGTGCCAGCTCACCACCGGCCGGGAGGGATGAAAAACTGTTTTTT. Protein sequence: CASSPPAGRDEKLFF.